The T cell receptor (beta chain) described here comes from a study of T cell repertoires in cytomegalovirus infection. Study information: It was recently identified HLA-C-restricted and well-studied HLA-B-restricted CMV epitopes that the study used. Indications came from public TCR beta signatures; they pointed to CMV infection and to a matching HLA type. Study conclusions and caveats: Summed frequency of shared TCR beta families picked out CMV carriers who also had the relevant HLA. In two of eight donors, the top clonotype was HLA-C-restricted CMV-specific.

TCRdb reprocessed the reads via MiXCR and lists one record per CDR3 protein. The sample holds hundreds of thousands of distinct CDR3 sequences, about 42% seen once. On this clonotype: Its specificity is unknown.

This CDR3 comprises 14 residues. Trimming pared 0 bases from V and 4 bases from J, leaving 10 bases between. CDR1 is MGHRA and CDR2 is YSYEKL in the germline V gene. Material: cultured PBMCs, obtained from culture after CMV antigen stimulation. This rearrangement joins TRBV4-1 to TRBJ2-7, with a possible D match to TRBD2 (6 bases). The clonotype originates from a human donor in good health (CMV status not recorded). Some clones in this sample may be carry-over from other donors' samples. The CDR3 loop reads CASSQDRDLYEQYF. The CDR3 nucleotides read TGCGCCAGCAGCCAAGATCGGGACTTGTACGAGCAGTACTTC.